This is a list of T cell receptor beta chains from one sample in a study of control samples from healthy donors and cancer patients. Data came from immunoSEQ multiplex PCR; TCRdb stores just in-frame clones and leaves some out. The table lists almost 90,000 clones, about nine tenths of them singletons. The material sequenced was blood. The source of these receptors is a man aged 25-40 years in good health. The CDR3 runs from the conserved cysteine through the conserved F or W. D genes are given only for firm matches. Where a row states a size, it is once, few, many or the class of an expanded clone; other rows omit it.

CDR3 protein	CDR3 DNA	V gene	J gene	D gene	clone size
CASSVGWGNIQYF	TGTGCCAGCAGCGTCGGGTGGGGAAACATTCAGTACTTC	TRBV9	TRBJ2-4	-	-
CATSDGPAYGYTF	TGTGCCACCAGTGATGGCCCGGCCTATGGCTACACCTTC	TRBV24-1	TRBJ1-2	-	once
CASSLSGGADTQYF	TGTGCCAGCAGTCTGAGCGGGGGGGCAGATACGCAGTATTTT	TRBV6-5	TRBJ2-3	TRBD2	once
CASSYSGLPGGTEAFF	TGTGCCAGCAGTTACTCGGGTCTCCCCGGGGGAACTGAAGCTTTCTTT	TRBV6-5	TRBJ1-1	-	-
CSARTAHEQYF	TGCAGTGCTAGGACCGCCCACGAGCAGTACTTC	TRBV20-1	TRBJ2-7	-	-
CASSWGGAANEKLFF	TGTGCCAGCAGCTGGGGGGGGGCCGCTAATGAAAAACTGTTTTTT	TRBV6-5	TRBJ1-4	-	-
CASSSSLDQRVGEQFF	TGTGCCAGCAGCTCCTCCCTGGACCAGCGGGTCGGTGAGCAGTTCTTC	TRBV5-5	TRBJ2-1	-	-
CASSPTGQLAGPRGTGELFF	TGTGCCAGCAGCCCGACGGGTCAACTAGCGGGTCCCAGGGGGACCGGGGAGCTGTTTTTT	TRBV3-1/TRBV3-2	TRBJ2-2	TRBD2	once
CASSLAGGPGEQFF	TGTGCCAGCAGCCTTGCCGGGGGGCCAGGGGAGCAGTTCTTC	TRBV4-2	TRBJ2-1	-	once
CASSRTGNTEAFF	TGTGCCAGCAGTCGGACGGGGAACACTGAAGCTTTCTTT	TRBV27	TRBJ1-1	-	-
CAITTGTGEHNEQFF	TGTGCCATCACAACCGGGACAGGGGAACACAATGAGCAGTTCTTC	TRBV10-3	TRBJ2-1	TRBD1	-
CASSRLAGVNTGELFF	TGTGCCAGCAGCCGACTAGCGGGGGTGAACACCGGGGAGCTGTTTTTT	TRBV11-2	TRBJ2-2	TRBD2	-
CASRPSGTDNGKLFF	TGTGCCAGCAGGCCCTCCGGGACCGACAATGGAAAACTGTTTTTT	TRBV2	TRBJ1-4	-	few
CASRMDSSYEQYF	TGTGCCAGCAGAATGGACAGCTCCTACGAGCAGTACTTC	TRBV5-5	TRBJ2-7	-	-
CASNPLDREDGYTF	TGTGCCAGTAACCCCCTCGACAGGGAGGATGGCTACACCTTC	TRBV19	TRBJ1-2	TRBD1	few
CASSRGETQYF	TGTGCCAGCAGCCGCGGGGAGACCCAGTACTTC	TRBV12-3/TRBV12-4	TRBJ2-5	-	few
CASRGQGGPTDTQYF	TGTGCCAGCAGGGGACAGGGGGGTCCCACAGATACGCAGTATTTT	TRBV6-5	TRBJ2-3	TRBD1	-
CASSYSTENRPLHF	TGTGCCAGCAGTTACTCCACAGAGAATAGACCCCTCCACTTT	TRBV6-2/TRBV6-3	TRBJ1-6	-	-
CASSFRGVSGNTIYF	TGTGCCAGCAGCTTTCGTGGGGTTTCAGGAAACACCATATATTTT	TRBV7-2	TRBJ1-3	-	-
CASVMAGGENIQYF	TGTGCCAGCGTAATGGCGGGGGGGGAAAACATTCAGTACTTC	TRBV6-5	TRBJ2-4	TRBD2	once
CAISDHTDTQYF	TGTGCCATCAGTGACCACACAGATACGCAGTATTTT	TRBV10-3	TRBJ2-3	-	-
CASSETGGGSNQPQHF	TGTGCCAGCAGCGAAACAGGGGGGGGTAGCAATCAGCCCCAGCATTTT	TRBV6-1	TRBJ1-5	TRBD1	-
CASSQSVKAGGPGDTQYF	TGTGCCAGCAGCCAGAGTGTGAAAGCGGGGGGGCCGGGGGATACGCAGTATTTT	TRBV3-1/TRBV3-2	TRBJ2-3	TRBD2	-
CASSFPRDTQYF	TGCGCCAGCAGCTTTCCGCGGGATACGCAGTATTTT	TRBV5-1	TRBJ2-3	-	-
CASSDLGRVGWDEQYF	TGTGCCAGCAGCGATCTGGGACGGGTAGGCTGGGACGAGCAGTACTTC	TRBV5-6	TRBJ2-7	-	-
CASSQGSGGRYNSPLHF	TGCGCCAGCAGCCAAGGCTCAGGGGGCCGGTATAATTCACCCCTCCACTTT	TRBV4-1	TRBJ1-6	TRBD1	-
CASSEQGGGGNTIYF	TGCGCCAGCAGTGAGCAAGGGGGGGGTGGAAACACCATATATTTT	TRBV10-2	TRBJ1-3	-	-
CASSTGTGGTEAFF	TGTGCCAGCAGCACGGGGACAGGGGGCACTGAAGCTTTCTTT	TRBV5-6	TRBJ1-1	TRBD1	-
CASSVGPGKGAGNQPQHF	TGTGCCAGCAGCGTAGGCCCAGGGAAGGGGGCCGGAAATCAGCCCCAGCATTTT	TRBV9	TRBJ1-5	TRBD1	-
CASSSSEDRGNEKLFF	TGTGCCAGCAGCTCGAGCGAGGACAGGGGGAATGAAAAACTGTTTTTT	TRBV7-9	TRBJ1-4	TRBD1	once
CASSPTGRTDTQYF	TGTGCCAGCAGCCCCACCGGGCGCACAGATACGCAGTATTTT	TRBV3-1/TRBV3-2	TRBJ2-3	-	-
CSAAKGGEAFF	TGCAGCGCCGCCAAGGGAGGGGAAGCTTTCTTT	TRBV29-1	TRBJ1-1	-	-
CASKNSNTEAFF	TGTGCCAGCAAGAACAGTAACACTGAAGCTTTCTTT	TRBV2	TRBJ1-1	-	-
CASSSGTGAFETQYF	TGTGCCAGCAGCTCCGGGACAGGGGCCTTTGAGACCCAGTACTTC	TRBV6-6	TRBJ2-5	TRBD1	-
CAWTLGGGTEAFF	TGTGCCTGGACCTTAGGGGGGGGCACTGAAGCTTTCTTT	TRBV30	TRBJ1-1	-	-
CSVEPSYQETQYF	TGCAGCGTTGAACCATCGTACCAAGAGACCCAGTACTTC	TRBV29-1	TRBJ2-5	-	-
CASSVQGAGEQYF	TGTGCCAGCAGCGTACAGGGGGCGGGGGAGCAGTACTTC	TRBV9	TRBJ2-7	TRBD1	-
CASSLRGETVEQYF	TGTGCCAGCAGCTTAAGGGGGGAGACGGTCGAGCAGTACTTC	TRBV7-9	TRBJ2-7	-	-
CATSPGLAGKTQYF	TGTGCCACTTCTCCCGGACTAGCCGGGAAGACCCAGTACTTC	TRBV27	TRBJ2-5	TRBD2	-
CASSPQPNTGELFF	TGTGCCAGCAGCCCTCAACCGAACACCGGGGAGCTGTTTTTT	TRBV27	TRBJ2-2	-	-
CAWSTGIDYGYTF	TGTGCCTGGAGTACAGGGATCGACTATGGCTACACCTTC	TRBV30	TRBJ1-2	-	-
CASSEVGSSGELFF	TGTGCCAGCAGTGAAGTCGGATCTAGCGGGGAGCTGTTTTTT	TRBV6-1	TRBJ2-2	-	-
CASSEQGQPQHF	TGTGCCAGCAGCGAACAGGGTCAGCCCCAGCATTTT	TRBV7-9	TRBJ1-5	-	few
CASSGRGADRETQYF	TGTGCCAGCAGCGGGCGGGGGGCGGACCGAGAGACCCAGTACTTC	TRBV5-6	TRBJ2-5	TRBD2	-
CATGHTAASNTEAFF	TGTGCCACCGGCCACACCGCAGCCTCCAACACTGAAGCTTTCTTT	TRBV15	TRBJ1-1	-	once
CASSPNQGAGDEQFF	TGTGCCAGCTCACCGAACCAGGGCGCAGGGGATGAGCAGTTCTTC	TRBV18	TRBJ2-1	-	-
CSVGTGGQVSEKLFF	TGCAGCGTCGGGACAGGAGGCCAGGTATCTGAAAAACTGTTTTTT	TRBV29-1	TRBJ1-4	TRBD1	-
CAIKLFGQGEAFF	TGTGCCATCAAACTCTTCGGTCAAGGTGAAGCTTTCTTT	TRBV10-3	TRBJ1-1	-	-
CASSPDRATYEQYF	TGTGCCAGCAGCCCAGACAGGGCCACCTACGAGCAGTACTTC	TRBV7-2	TRBJ2-7	TRBD1	-
CAIGAVEGYTF	TGTGCCATCGGGGCAGTCGAGGGCTACACCTTC	TRBV10-3	TRBJ1-2	-	-
CASSQGPGTVMNTEAFF	TGCGCCAGCAGCCAAGGCCCAGGGACAGTTATGAACACTGAAGCTTTCTTT	TRBV4-1	TRBJ1-1	TRBD1	-
CASCRDGLYGYTF	TGTGCCAGCTGCCGGGACGGACTCTATGGCTACACCTTC	TRBV9	TRBJ1-2	-	-
CAWDRDGSYNEQFF	TGTGCCTGGGACCGGGACGGCTCCTACAATGAGCAGTTCTTC	TRBV30	TRBJ2-1	-	-
CATSGPNLGLRETQYF	TGTGCCACCAGTGGCCCCAATCTGGGGTTAAGGGAGACCCAGTACTTC	TRBV24-1	TRBJ2-5	-	-
CASSPGDYGYTF	TGTGCCAGCAGCCCCGGGGACTATGGCTACACCTTC	TRBV7-8	TRBJ1-2	-	-